This entry describes one TCR beta chain. This specimen belongs to a study of blood T cell repertoires in COVID-19. Study-level background: Whether acute or convalescent, the COVID-19 samples came from the United States, Italy and Spain.

J was trimmed by 3 bases and V by 5 bases; bases with no gene match: 4. The germline V gene has CDR1 LNHDA and CDR2 SQIVND (reference sequence). The CDR3 length is 14 residues. How the authors handled the data: Reference gene primer amplification in the assay estimated nucleated cell counts. Some clones are missing from TCRdb's copy, which holds only in-frame ones; the method was immunoSEQ multiplex PCR. V and J calls and clone size are as listed in that table; D and trimming were resolved from the DNA. The sample holds 250,000 to 350,000 clones, around 90% seen once. The sequenced sample consisted of peripheral blood. The TCR was taken from a woman in her 40s who had recovered from COVID-19. V usage is TRBV19 and J usage is TRBJ2-7; TRBD2 agrees at 10 bases. CDR3 coding DNA: TGTGCCAGTAGTCGGACTAGCGGCAACTACGAGCAGTACTTC. Its protein product is CASSRTSGNYEQYF.